This entry concerns a single T cell receptor beta chain. Which antigen it targets is not known. Base qualities were left out, and no much larger clone turns up one base away. This record comes from a study of control samples from healthy donors and cancer patients (dated by TCRdb to 2020 to 2022). From cysteine to phenylalanine, the CDR3 is 13 amino acids long. CDR3 DNA is the only sequence kept; it has 39 bases, read in frame from the first base. V lost 5 bases and J lost 3 bases; the stretch between them is 10 bases long. The germline V gene (reference sequence) provides CDR1 LNHDA and CDR2 SQIVND. The protocol used for the library was the immunoSEQ multiplex PCR assay. In its TCRdb copy, this immuneACCESS table keeps in-frame sequences only and misses some clones. Where compared with another copy, unresolved V genes explain less than half of these, and the others have no known cause. This sample is represented by roughly 100,000 clones; approximately 90% of them were singletons. 7.8% of the sample is held by the ten biggest clonotypes.

This sequence uses TRBV19 and TRBJ1-1; the D gene lacks a confident call. Material: blood. The sequence came from a young man in good health. The nucleotides read TGTGCCAGTAGTCAGAGGTGGGACACTGAAGCTTTCTTT. Its product reads: CASSQRWDTEAFF.